This record looks at one TCR beta chain sequence and its context. The sample belongs to a study of T cells in Graves' hyperthyroidism and ophthalmopathy. At the level of the study: Pretreatment peripheral blood was obtained at initial diagnosis.

Using RNA transcripts as the source, TCR beta CDR3 regions were amplified. The study used the HTBI primer set for a first-round RT-PCR of the TCR CDR3. One entry per CDR3 protein, called by TCRdb with MiXCR from the multiplex PCR reads. The sample includes 95,000 to 110,000 distinct CDR3 sequences, approximately 16% of them seen just once. Every diagnosis used clinical symptoms, serum thyroxine and TRAb, thyroid ultrasound and orbital computed tomography. The authors obtained PBMCs from 10 ml of fresh peripheral blood. The source of this sequence is a woman aged 45-59 years with Graves' hyperthyroidism. The sequencing input was blood.

As DNA, the CDR3 is TGTGCCAGCAGTTCGGGGACAGGGGTTACTTATGGCTACACCTTC. It specifies CASSSGTGVTYGYTF. The chain has TRBV5-4 and TRBJ1-2; 10 bases are a match to TRBD1. V trimming: 5 bases; J trimming: 5 bases; junction bases outside the gene matches: 9. This CDR3 is 15 amino acids long. The germline CDR1 and CDR2 sequences are SGHNT and YYREEE (reference sequence).